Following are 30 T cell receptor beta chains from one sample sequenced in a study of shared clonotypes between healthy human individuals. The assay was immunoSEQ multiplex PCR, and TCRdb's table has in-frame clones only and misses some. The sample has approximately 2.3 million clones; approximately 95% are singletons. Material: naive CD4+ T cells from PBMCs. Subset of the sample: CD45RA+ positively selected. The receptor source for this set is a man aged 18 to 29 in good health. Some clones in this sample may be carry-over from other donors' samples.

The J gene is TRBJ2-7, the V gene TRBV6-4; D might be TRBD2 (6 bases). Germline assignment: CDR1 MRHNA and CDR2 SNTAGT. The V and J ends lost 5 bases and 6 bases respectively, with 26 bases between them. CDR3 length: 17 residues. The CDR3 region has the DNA TGTGCCAGCAGTCTAGCGAACAAAGTCCCTCTACTGCGCGAGCAGTACTTC. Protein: CASSLANKVPLLREQYF.

In nucleotides, the CDR3 is TGCGCCAGCAGCTTGGGGACAGGGGGCGTTGAGCAGTTCTTC. The encoded protein is CASSLGTGGVEQFF. The rearrangement joins TRBV5-1 to TRBJ2-1; 11 bases are shared with TRBD1. The J segment lost 9 bases and the V segment lost 0 bases, leaving 2 bases of the junction unmatched. From germline, CDR1 is SGHRS and CDR2 YFSETQ. This CDR3 contains 14 residues.

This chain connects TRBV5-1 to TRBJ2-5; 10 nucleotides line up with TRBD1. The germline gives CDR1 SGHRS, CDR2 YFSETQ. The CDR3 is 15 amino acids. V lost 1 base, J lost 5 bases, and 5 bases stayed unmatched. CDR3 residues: CASSLRTGGMETQYF. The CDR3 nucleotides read TGCGCCAGCAGCTTGCGGACAGGGGGAATGGAGACCCAGTACTTC.

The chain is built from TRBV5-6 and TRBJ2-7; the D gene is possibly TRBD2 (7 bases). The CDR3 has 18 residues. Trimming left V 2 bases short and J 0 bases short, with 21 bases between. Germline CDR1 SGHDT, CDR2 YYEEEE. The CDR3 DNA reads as TGTGCCAGCAGCTTAGGTCTAACGGTCGGGGGGCGCTCCTACGAGCAGTACTTC. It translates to CASSLGLTVGGRSYEQYF.

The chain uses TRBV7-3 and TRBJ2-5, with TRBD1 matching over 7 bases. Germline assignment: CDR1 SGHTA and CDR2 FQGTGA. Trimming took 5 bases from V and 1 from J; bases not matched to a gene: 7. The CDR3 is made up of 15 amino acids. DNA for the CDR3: TGTGCCAGCAGCCCCAGACAGGGTGGCCAAGAGACCCAGTACTTC. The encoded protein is CASSPRQGGQETQYF.

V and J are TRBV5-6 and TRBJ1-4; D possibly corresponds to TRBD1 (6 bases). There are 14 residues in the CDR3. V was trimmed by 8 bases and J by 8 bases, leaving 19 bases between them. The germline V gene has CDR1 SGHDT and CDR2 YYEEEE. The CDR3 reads CASSKGQLGEKLFF. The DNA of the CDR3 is TGTGCCAGTTCTAAAGGACAGTTGGGGGAAAAACTGTTTTTT.

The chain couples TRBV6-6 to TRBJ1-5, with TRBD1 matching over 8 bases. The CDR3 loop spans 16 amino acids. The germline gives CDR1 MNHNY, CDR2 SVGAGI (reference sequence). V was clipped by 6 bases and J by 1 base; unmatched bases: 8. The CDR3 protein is CASSTRSGGSNQPQHF. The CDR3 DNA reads TGTGCCAGCAGCACCCGGTCAGGGGGCAGCAATCAGCCCCAGCATTTT.

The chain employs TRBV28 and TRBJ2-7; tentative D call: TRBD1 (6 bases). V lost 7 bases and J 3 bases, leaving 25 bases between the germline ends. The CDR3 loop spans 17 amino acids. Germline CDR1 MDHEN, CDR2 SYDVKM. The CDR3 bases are TGTGCCAGCAACACCTTTCTGTACAGGGTGGGACGCTACGAGCAGTACTTC. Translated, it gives CASNTFLYRVGRYEQYF.

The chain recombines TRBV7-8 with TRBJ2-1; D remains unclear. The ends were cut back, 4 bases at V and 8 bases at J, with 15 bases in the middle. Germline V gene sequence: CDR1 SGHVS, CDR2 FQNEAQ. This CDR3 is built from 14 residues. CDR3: CASSSSGLGDEQFF. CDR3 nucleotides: TGTGCCAGCAGCTCCTCCGGCTTGGGCGATGAGCAGTTCTTC.

The CDR3 bases are TGTGCCAGCACCCCGGGGGGGTCTAGCGGGGGTCCCTACGAGCAGTACTTC. Its translation is CASTPGGSSGGPYEQYF. The rearrangement joins TRBV28 to TRBJ2-7, with TRBD2 matching over 10 bases. CDR1 and CDR2 from the germline V gene are MDHEN and SYDVKM. This CDR3 is built from 17 residues. V shed 7 bases, J shed 2 bases, and the junction held 14 bases outside the gene matches.

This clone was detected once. The CDR3 sequence is CASSSYLSSSYEQYF. The CDR3, as DNA: TGTGCCAGCAGCAGTTACTTATCGAGCTCCTACGAGCAGTACTTC. The chain uses TRBV6-6 and TRBJ2-5; no clear D. The end of the DNA aligns better with TRBJ2-7, so the J call may be wrong. From germline, CDR1 is MNHNY and CDR2 SVGAGI (reference sequence). This CDR3 contains 15 residues.

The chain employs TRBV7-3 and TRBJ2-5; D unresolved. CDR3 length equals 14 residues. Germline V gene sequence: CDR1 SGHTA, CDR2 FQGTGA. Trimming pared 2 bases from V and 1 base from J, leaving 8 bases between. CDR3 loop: CASSLYGFQETQYF. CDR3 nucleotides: TGTGCCAGCAGCTTATACGGGTTCCAAGAGACCCAGTACTTC.

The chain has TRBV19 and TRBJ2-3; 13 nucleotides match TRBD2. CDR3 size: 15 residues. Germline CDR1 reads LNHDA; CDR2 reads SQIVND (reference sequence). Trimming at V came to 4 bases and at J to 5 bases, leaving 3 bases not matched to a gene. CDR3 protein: CASSTRLAGGDTQYF. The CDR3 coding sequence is TGTGCCAGTAGTACCCGACTAGCGGGAGGAGATACGCAGTATTTT.

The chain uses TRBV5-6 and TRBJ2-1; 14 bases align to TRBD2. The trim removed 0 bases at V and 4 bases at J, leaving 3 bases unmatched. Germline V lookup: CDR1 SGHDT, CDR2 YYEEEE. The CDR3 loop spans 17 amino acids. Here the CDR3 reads CASSLVRTSGRYNEQFF. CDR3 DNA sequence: TGTGCCAGCAGCTTGGTGAGGACTAGCGGGAGGTACAATGAGCAGTTCTTC.

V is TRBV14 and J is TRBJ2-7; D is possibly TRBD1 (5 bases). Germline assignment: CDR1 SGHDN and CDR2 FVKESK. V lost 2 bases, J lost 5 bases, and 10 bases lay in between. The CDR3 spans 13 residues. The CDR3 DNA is TGTGCCAGCAGCCAAAACAGGATCAACGAGCAGTACTTC. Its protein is CASSQNRINEQYF.

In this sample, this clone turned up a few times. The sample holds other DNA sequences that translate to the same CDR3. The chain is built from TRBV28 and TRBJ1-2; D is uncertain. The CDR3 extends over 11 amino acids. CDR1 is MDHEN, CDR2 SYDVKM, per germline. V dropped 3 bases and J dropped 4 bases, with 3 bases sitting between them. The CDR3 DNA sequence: TGTGCCAGCAGTTTGACCTATGGCTACACCTTC. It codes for CASSLTYGYTF.

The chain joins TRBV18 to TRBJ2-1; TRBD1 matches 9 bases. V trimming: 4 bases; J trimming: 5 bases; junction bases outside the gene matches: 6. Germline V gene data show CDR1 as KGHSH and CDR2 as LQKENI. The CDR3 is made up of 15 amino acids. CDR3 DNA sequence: TGTGCCAGCTCACAACAGGGGGCTCAGGACAATGAGCAGTTCTTC. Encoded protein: CASSQQGAQDNEQFF.

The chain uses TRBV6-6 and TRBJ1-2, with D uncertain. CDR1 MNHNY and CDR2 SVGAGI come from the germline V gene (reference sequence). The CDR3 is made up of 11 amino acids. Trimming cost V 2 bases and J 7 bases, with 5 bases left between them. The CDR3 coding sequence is TGTGCCAGCAGTTACGGGTCTGGCTACACCTTC. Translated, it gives CASSYGSGYTF.

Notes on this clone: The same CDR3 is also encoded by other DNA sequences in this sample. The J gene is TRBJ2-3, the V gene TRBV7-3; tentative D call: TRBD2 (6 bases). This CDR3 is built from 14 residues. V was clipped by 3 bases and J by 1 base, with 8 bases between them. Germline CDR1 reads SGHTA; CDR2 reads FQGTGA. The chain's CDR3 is CASSLGGRTDTQYF. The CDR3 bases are TGTGCCAGCAGCTTGGGAGGCCGCACAGATACGCAGTATTTT.

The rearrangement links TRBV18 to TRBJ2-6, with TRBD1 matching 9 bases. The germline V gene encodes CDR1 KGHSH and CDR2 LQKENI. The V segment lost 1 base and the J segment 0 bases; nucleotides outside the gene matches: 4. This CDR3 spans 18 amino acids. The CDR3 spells CASSPLDRGDSGANVLTF. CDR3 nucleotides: TGTGCCAGCTCACCACTTGACAGGGGGGACTCTGGGGCCAACGTCCTGACTTTC. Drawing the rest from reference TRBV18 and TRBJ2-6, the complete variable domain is NAGVMQNPRHLVRRRGQEARLRCSPMKGHSHVYWYRQLPEEGLKFMVYLQKENIIDESGMPKERFSAEFPKEGPSILRIQQVVRGDSAAYFCASSPLDRGDSGANVLTFGAGSRLTVL.

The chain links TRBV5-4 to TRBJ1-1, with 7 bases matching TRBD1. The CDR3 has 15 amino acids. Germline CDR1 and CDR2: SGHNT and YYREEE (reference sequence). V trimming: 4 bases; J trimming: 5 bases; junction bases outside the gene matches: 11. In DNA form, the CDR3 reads TGTGCCAGCAGCACAACGAGACAGGGAGGGACTGAAGCTTTCTTT. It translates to CASSTTRQGGTEAFF.

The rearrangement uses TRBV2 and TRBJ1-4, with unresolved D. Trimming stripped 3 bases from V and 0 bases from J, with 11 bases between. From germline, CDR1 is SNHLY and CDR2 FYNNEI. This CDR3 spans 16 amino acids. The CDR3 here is CASSDVFRATNEKLFF. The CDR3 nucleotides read TGTGCCAGCAGTGACGTCTTCCGAGCAACTAATGAAAAACTGTTTTTT.

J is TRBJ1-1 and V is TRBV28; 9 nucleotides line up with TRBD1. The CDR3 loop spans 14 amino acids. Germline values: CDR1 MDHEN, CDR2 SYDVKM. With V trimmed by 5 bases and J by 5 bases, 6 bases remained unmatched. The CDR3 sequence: CASSLTGGRTEAFF. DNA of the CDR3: TGTGCCAGCAGTCTGACAGGGGGTAGGACTGAAGCTTTCTTT.

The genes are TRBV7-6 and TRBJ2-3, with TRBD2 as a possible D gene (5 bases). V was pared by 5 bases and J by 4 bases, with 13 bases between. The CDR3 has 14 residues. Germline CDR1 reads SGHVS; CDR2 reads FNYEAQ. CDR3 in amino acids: CASSPEVASDTQYF. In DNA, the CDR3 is TGTGCCAGCAGCCCCGAGGTAGCGTCAGATACGCAGTATTTT.

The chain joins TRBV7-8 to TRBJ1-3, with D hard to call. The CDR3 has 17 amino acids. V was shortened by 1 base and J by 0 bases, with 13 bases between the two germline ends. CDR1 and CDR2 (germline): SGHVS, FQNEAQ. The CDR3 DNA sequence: TGTGCCAGCAGCTTAGGAAGGTGGGGAGTCTCTGGAAACACCATATATTTT. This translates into CASSLGRWGVSGNTIYF.

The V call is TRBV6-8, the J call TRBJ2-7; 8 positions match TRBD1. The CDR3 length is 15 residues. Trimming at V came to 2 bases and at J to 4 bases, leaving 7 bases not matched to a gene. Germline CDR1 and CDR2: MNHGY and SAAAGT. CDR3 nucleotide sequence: TGTGCCAGCAGTTACCCGATGGACAGGGAGTACGAGCAGTACTTC. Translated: CASSYPMDREYEQYF.

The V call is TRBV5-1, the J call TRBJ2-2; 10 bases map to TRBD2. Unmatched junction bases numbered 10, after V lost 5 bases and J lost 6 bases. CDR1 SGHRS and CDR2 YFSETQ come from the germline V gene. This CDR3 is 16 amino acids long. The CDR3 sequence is CASRREAGGISGELFF. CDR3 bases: TGCGCCAGCAGACGTGAAGCGGGAGGGATTTCCGGGGAGCTGTTTTTT. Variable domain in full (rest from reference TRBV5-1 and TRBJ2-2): KAGVTQTPRYLIKTRGQQVTLSCSPISGHRSVSWYQQTPGQGLQFLFEYFSETQRNKGNFPGRFSGRQFSNSRSEMNVSTLELGDSALYLCASRREAGGISGELFFGEGSRLTVL.

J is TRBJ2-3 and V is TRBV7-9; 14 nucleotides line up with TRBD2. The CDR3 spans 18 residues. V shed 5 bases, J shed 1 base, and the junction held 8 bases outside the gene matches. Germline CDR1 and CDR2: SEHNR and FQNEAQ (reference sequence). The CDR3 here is CASSLGTSGSGGTDTQYF. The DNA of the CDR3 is TGTGCCAGCAGCCTCGGGACTAGCGGGAGTGGTGGCACAGATACGCAGTATTTT.

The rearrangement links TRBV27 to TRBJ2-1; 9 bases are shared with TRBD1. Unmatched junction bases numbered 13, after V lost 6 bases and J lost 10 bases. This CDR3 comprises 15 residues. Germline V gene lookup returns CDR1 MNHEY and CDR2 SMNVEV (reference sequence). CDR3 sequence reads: CASSSTGTGSWEQFF. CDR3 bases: TGTGCCAGCAGCTCGACCGGGACAGGGTCGTGGGAGCAGTTCTTC.

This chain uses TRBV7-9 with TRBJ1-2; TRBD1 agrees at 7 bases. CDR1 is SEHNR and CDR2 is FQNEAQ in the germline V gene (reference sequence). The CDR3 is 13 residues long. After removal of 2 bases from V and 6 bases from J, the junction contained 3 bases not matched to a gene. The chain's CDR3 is CASSLRDRDGYTF. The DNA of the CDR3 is TGTGCCAGCAGCTTAAGGGACAGAGATGGCTACACCTTC.